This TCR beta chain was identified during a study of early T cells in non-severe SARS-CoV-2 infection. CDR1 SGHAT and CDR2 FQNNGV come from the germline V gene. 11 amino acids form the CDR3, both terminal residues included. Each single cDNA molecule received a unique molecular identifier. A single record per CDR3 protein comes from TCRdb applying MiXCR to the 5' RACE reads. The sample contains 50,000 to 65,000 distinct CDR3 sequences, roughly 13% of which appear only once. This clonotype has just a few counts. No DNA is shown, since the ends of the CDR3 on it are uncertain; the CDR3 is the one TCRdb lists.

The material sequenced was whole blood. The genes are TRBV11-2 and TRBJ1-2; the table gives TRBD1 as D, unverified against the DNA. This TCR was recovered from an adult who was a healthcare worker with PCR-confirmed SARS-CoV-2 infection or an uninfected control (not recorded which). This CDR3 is CASSWGQGITF.